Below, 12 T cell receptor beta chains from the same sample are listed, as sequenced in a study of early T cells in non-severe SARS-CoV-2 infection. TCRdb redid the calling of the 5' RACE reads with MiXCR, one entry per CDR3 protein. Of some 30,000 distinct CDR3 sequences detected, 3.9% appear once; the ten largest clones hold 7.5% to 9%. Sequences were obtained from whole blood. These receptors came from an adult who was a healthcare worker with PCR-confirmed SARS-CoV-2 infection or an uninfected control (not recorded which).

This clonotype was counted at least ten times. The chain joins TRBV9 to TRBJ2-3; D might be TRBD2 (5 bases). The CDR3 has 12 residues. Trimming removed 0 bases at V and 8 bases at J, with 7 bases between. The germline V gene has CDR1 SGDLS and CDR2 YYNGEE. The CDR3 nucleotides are TGTGCCAGCAGCGTAGCCGGAGGTACGCAGTATTTT. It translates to CASSVAGGTQYF. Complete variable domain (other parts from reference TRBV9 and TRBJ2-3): DSGVTQTPKHLITATGQRVTLRCSPRSGDLSVYWYQQSLDQGLQFLIQYYNGEERAKGNILERFSAQQFPDLHSELNLSSLELGDSALYFCASSVAGGTQYFGPGTRLTVL.

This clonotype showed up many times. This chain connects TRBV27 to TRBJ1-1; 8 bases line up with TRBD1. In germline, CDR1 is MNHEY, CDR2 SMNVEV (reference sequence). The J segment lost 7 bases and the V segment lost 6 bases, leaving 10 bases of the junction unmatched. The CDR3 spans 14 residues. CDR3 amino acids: CASSPTQGAGEAFF. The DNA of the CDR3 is TGTGCCAGCAGCCCTACTCAGGGGGCGGGTGAAGCTTTCTTT.

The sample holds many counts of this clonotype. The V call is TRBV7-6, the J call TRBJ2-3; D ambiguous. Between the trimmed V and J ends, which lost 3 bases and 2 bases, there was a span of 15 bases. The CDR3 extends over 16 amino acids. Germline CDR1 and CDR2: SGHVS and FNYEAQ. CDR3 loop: CASSFGSTASTDTQYF. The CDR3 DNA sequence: TGTGCCAGCAGCTTCGGCTCCACAGCTTCCACAGATACGCAGTATTTT.

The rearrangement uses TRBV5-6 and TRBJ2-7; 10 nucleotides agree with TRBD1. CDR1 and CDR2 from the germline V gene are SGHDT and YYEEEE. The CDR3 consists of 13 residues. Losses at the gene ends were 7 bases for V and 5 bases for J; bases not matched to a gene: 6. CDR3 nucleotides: TGTGCCAGCGACGGGACAGGGGTCGACGAGCAGTACTTC. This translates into CASDGTGVDEQYF.

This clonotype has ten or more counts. This chain's CDR3 is CASSLGPGSTGEQYF. CDR3 bases: TGTGCCAGCAGCTTGGGACCGGGGAGCACCGGGGAGCAGTACTTC. The chain has TRBV5-4 and TRBJ2-7, with D maybe TRBD2 (5 bases). CDR3 size: 15 residues. The germline V gene encodes CDR1 SGHNT and CDR2 YYREEE (reference sequence). The V gene lost 0 bases and the J gene lost 7 bases, with 17 bases spanning the gap.

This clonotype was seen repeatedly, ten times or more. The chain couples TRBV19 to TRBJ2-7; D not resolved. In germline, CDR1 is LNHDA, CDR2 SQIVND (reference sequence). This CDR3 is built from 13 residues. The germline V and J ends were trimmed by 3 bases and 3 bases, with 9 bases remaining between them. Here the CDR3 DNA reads TGTGCCAGTAGTATTGGGCTATACTACGAGCAGTACTTC. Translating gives CASSIGLYYEQYF.

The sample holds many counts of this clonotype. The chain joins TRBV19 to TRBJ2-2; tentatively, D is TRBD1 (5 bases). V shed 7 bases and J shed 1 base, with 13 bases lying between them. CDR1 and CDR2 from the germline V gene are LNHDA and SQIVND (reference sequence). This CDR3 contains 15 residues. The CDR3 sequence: CASKPQRGNTGELFF. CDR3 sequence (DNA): TGTGCCAGTAAGCCGCAAAGGGGGAACACCGGGGAGCTGTTTTTT.

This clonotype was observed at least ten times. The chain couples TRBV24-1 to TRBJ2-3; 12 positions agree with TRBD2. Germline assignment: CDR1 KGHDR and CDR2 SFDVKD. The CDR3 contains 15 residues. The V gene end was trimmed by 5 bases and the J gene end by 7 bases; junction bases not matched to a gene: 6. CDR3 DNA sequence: TGTGCCACCAGTGCCTCGACTAGCGGGGGAAATACGCAGTATTTT. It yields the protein CATSASTSGGNTQYF.

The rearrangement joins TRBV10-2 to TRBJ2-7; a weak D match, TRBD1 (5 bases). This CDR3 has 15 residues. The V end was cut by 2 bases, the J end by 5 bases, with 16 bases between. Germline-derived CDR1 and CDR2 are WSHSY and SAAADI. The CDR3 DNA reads TGCGCCAGCAGTGAGGCCTGGATTGGGGCCGACGAGCAGTACTTC. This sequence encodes CASSEAWIGADEQYF.

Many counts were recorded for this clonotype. The CDR3 nucleotides are TGCAGTGCACCCATTCCAAATCAGCCCCAGCATTTT. Translated: CSAPIPNQPQHF. The genes are TRBV20-1 and TRBJ1-5, with D uncertain. CDR3 length: 12 amino acids. V lost 6 bases and J lost 4, with 10 bases in between. From germline, CDR1 is DFQATT and CDR2 SNEGSKA (reference sequence).

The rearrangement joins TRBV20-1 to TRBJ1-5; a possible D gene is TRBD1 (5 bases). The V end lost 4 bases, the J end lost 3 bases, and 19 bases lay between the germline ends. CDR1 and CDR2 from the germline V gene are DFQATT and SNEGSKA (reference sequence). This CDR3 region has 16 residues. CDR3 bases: TGCAGTGCTATTGACTCCAAGGGACGGTCCAATCAGCCCCAGCATTTT. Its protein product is CSAIDSKGRSNQPQHF.

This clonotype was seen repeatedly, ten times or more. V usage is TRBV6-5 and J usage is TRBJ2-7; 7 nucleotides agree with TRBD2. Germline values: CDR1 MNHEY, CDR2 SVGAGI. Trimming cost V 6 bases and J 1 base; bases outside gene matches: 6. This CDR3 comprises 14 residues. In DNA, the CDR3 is TGTGCCAGCAGACTCCAACTAGCGTCCTACGAGCAGTACTTC. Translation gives CASRLQLASYEQYF.